This TCR beta chain emerged from a study of T cell clonality in common variable immunodeficiency. Reduced serum IgG, IgA and/or IgM plus specific antibody deficiency defined CVID. This clone was observed a few times. Its antigen is as yet unknown. The sequence runs out 3 residues before the end of the CDR3; the remainder is reconstructed from the germline J gene. CDR3 length: 12 residues. From germline, CDR1 is SNHLY and CDR2 FYNNEI. V was trimmed by 0 bases and J by 9 bases, leaving 6 bases between them. TCRdb keeps only in-frame clones here, not all; method: immunoSEQ multiplex PCR. Sampling found 15,000 to 25,000 clones, none seen once. Whole-study findings and limits: In common variable immunodeficiency, TCR beta chains reportedly carried fewer deletions and N-nucleotide insertions. CVID subjects showed higher TCRbeta clonality than healthy controls.

Sequencing was done on a sample of peripheral blood mononuclear cells. This TCR came from a human donor with common variable immunodeficiency. V gene TRBV2 combines with J gene TRBJ2-1; the D is unclear. CDR3 loop: CASSEAFGEQFF. CDR3 DNA (partial): TGTGCCAGCAGTGAAGCTTTCGGTGAG.